Below are 4 T cell receptor beta chains sequenced from a single sample in a study of vaccination effects on CD4 cells after COVID-19. These receptors are not linked to any known antigen. Produced via immunoSEQ multiplex PCR; TCRdb's table is partial and in-frame only. The sample holds tens of thousands of clones, approximately 70% seen once. Pools of viral peptides were used by the ViraFEST assay to expand antigen-specific CD4+ T cells ahead of sequencing. Upon completion of about 10 days in culture, CD4+ T cells were isolated. Among the vaccine recipients, none had a prior SARS-CoV-2 infection, and nucleocapsid antibodies were negative. The sample consisted of CD4+ T cells from PBMCs cultured with HCoV-OC43 spike peptides, taken before COVID-19 vaccination. Noted subset: HCoV-OC43 spike overlapping peptide pool stimulation. The receptor source for this set is a human donor who received a COVID-19 vaccine.

The chain combines TRBV19 with TRBJ2-1, with 7 positions matching TRBD1. This CDR3 is 16 amino acids long. V dropped 9 bases and J dropped 4; count of bases not matched to a gene: 15. CDR1 is LNHDA, CDR2 SQIVND, per germline (reference sequence). CDR3 DNA sequence: TGTGCCAGCTCCTTATTCCCGGGGACAGCATACAATGAGCAGTTCTTC. This translates into CASSLFPGTAYNEQFF.

This CDR3 is CASSQRTSGVTNTGELFF. DNA of the CDR3: TGCGCCAGCAGCCAGAGGACTAGCGGGGTTACGAACACCGGGGAGCTGTTTTTT. V and J are TRBV4-3 and TRBJ2-2, with 12 bases lining up with TRBD2. Germline V CDR1 and CDR2: LGHNA, YSLEER. This CDR3 is 18 amino acids long. The V gene end was trimmed by 3 bases and the J gene end by 0 bases; junction bases not matched to a gene: 5.

The chain employs TRBV12-3 or TRBV12-4 and TRBJ1-2; TRBD1 matches at 7 bases. This CDR3 spans 12 amino acids. The CDR3 is CVTDRAGYGYTF. In DNA, the CDR3 is TGTGTAACAGACAGGGCCGGCTATGGCTACACCTTC.

The chain recombines TRBV5-6 with TRBJ2-2; D may be TRBD2 (6 bases). The germline gives CDR1 SGHDT, CDR2 YYEEEE. Trimming left V 0 bases short and J 6 bases short, with 12 bases between. There are 15 residues in the CDR3. The CDR3 DNA reads TGTGCCAGCAGCTTGGATGGTTGGGGGGCCGGGGAGCTGTTTTTT. Its protein is CASSLDGWGAGELFF.